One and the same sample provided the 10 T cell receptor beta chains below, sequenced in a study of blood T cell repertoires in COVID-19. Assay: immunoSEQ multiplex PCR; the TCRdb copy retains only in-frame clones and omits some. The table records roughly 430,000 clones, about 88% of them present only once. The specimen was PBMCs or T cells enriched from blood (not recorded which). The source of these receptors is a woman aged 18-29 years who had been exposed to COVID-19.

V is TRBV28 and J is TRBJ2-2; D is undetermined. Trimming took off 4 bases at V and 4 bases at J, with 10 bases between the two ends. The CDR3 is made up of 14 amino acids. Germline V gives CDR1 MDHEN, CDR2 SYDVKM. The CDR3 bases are TGTGCCAGCAGTTCTTTTACGGTCACCGGGGAGCTGTTTTTT. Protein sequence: CASSSFTVTGELFF.

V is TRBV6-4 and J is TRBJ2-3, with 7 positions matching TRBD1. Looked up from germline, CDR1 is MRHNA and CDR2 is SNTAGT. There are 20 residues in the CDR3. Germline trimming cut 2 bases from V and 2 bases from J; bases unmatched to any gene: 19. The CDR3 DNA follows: TGTGCCAGCAGTGACCAGCCCCATGGGGGACCGGGACAGTACACAGATACGCAGTATTTT. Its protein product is CASSDQPHGGPGQYTDTQYF.

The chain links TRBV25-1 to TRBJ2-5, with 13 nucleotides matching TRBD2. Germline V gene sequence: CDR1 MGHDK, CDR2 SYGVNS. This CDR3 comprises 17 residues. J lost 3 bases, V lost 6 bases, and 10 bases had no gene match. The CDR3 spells CASSEPTGTSGKETQYF. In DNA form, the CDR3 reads TGTGCCAGCAGCGAACCTACGGGGACTAGCGGGAAAGAGACCCAGTACTTC. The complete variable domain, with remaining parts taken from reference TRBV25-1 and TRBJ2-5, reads EADIYQTPRYLVIGTGKKITLECSQTMGHDKMYWYQQDPGMELHLIHYSYGVNSTEKGDLSSESTVSRIRTEHFPLTLESARPSHTSQYLCASSEPTGTSGKETQYFGPGTRLLVL.

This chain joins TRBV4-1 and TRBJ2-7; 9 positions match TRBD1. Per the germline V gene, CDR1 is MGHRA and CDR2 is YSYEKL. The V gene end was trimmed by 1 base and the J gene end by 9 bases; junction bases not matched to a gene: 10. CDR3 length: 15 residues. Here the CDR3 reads CASSQAGTGPVGQYF. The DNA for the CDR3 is TGCGCCAGCAGCCAAGCCGGGACAGGGCCTGTGGGGCAGTACTTC.

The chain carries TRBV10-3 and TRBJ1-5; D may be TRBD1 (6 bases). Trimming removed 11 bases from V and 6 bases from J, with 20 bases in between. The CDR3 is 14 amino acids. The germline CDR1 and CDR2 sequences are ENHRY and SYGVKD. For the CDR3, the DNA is TGTGCCTCAACCTGGGAACAGGGAGCTCAGCCCCAGCATTTT. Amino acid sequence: CASTWEQGAQPQHF.

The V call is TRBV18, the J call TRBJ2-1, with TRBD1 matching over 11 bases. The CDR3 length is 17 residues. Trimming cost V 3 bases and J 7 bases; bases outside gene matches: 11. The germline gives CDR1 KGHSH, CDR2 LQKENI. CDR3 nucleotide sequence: TGTGCCAGCTCACCTCCTACCGGGACAGGGGGGTCAAATGAGCAGTTCTTC. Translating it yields CASSPPTGTGGSNEQFF.

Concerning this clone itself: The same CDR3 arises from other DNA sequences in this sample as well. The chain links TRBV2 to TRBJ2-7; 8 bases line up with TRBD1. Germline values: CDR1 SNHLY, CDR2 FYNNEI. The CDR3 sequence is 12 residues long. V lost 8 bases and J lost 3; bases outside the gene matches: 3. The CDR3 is CASSGQGYEQYF. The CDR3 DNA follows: TGTGCCAGCTCAGGACAGGGCTACGAGCAGTACTTC.

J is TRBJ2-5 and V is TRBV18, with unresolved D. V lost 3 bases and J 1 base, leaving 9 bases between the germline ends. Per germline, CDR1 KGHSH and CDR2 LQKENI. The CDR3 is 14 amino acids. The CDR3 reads CASSPRRSQETQYF. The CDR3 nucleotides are TGTGCCAGCTCACCGAGGCGGAGCCAAGAGACCCAGTACTTC.

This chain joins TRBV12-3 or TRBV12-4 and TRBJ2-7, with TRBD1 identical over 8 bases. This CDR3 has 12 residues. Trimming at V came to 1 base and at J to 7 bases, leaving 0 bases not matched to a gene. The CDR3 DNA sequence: TGTGCCAGCAGTTTAGGGGACAGGGAGCAGTACTTC. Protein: CASSLGDREQYF.

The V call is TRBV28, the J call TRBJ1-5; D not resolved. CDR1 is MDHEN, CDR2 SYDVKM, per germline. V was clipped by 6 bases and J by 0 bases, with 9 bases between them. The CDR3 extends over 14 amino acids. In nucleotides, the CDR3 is TGTGCCAGCAGGGACTCATTTAGCAATCAGCCCCAGCATTTT. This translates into CASRDSFSNQPQHF.